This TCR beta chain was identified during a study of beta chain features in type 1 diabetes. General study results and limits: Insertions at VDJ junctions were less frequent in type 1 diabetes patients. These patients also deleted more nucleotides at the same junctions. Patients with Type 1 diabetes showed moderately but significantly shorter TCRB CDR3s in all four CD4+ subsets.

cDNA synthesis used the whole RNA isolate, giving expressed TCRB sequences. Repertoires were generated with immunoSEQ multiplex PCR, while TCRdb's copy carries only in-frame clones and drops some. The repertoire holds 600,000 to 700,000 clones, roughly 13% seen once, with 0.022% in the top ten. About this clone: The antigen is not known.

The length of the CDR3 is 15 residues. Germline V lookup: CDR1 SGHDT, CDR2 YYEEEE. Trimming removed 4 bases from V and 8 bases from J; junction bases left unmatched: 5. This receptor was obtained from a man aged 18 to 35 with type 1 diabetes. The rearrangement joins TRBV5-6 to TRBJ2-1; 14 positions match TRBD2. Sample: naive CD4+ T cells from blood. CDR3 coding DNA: TGTGCCAGCAGCCCCTGGACTAGCGGGGGGTATGAGCAGTTCTTC. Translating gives CASSPWTSGGYEQFF.